This is a list of T cell receptor beta chains from one sample in a study of post-analysis software for immune sequencing data. TCRdb re-called the PCR reads with MiXCR, one entry per CDR3 protein. The data show about 190,000 distinct CDR3 sequences, around 30% seen once. Material: blood. These receptors all come from a girl aged 2-17 years with multiple sclerosis. CDR3s include the opening cysteine and the closing phenylalanine or tryptophan. The D gene is left open where the match is weak. A row's size may be missing; if present it is once, few, many or a size class.

>TRBV11-2|.|TRBJ1-1|.
CASSLDLTGEAFF
TGTGCCAGCAGCTTAGATCTTACGGGTGAAGCTTTCTTT
>TRBV6-5|TRBD2|TRBJ2-1|few
CTSSRGGGRAHNEQFF
TGTACCAGCAGTCGAGGGGGCGGGAGGGCCCACAATGAGCAGTTCTTC
>TRBV5-1|.|TRBJ2-7|many
CASSTGGGHEQYF
TGCGCCAGCAGCACCGGTGGGGGGCACGAGCAGTACTTC
>TRBV5-1|.|TRBJ1-1|.
CASKEMGENTEAFF
TGCGCCAGCAAGGAGATGGGGGAGAACACTGAAGCTTTCTTT
>TRBV20-1|.|TRBJ1-2|many
CSARDHFGGFDYGYTF
TGCAGTGCTAGAGATCATTTTGGAGGGTTTGACTATGGCTACACCTTC
>TRBV5-1|TRBD2|TRBJ2-3|.
CASGPRGGREDTQYF
TGCGCCAGCGGCCCCCGGGGGGGGAGAGAAGATACGCAGTATTTT
>TRBV5-1|.|TRBJ2-1|.
CASTLGGGGDEQFF
TGCGCCAGCACCTTGGGCGGCGGAGGGGATGAGCAGTTCTTC
>TRBV29-1|.|TRBJ1-2|many
CSVQIAGVRVGYTF
TGCAGCGTTCAGATTGCGGGGGTGAGGGTTGGCTACACCTTC
>TRBV7-9|.|TRBJ2-1|many
CASSLTGAEQFF
TGTGCCAGCAGCTTAACGGGGGCTGAGCAGTTCTTC
>TRBV4-2|.|TRBJ1-2|once
CASSQSYPGANNHGYTF
TGTGCCAGCAGCCAATCTTACCCCGGGGCCAATAACCATGGCTACACCTTC
>TRBV15|.|TRBJ2-5|many
CATSRSNQETQYF
TGTGCCACCAGCCGTTCGAACCAAGAGACCCAGTACTTC
>TRBV3-1|.|TRBJ1-1|many
CASSQVGQHTNTEAFF
TGTGCCAGCAGCCAAGTAGGTCAACATACGAACACTGAAGCTTTCTTT
>TRBV11-3|TRBD1|TRBJ2-3|many
CASSSRDRQADTQYF
TGTGCCAGCAGCTCTCGGGACAGGCAGGCAGATACGCAGTATTTT
>TRBV29-1|TRBD1|TRBJ1-2|many
CSVAGTAINGYTF
TGCAGCGTGGCAGGGACAGCGATTAATGGCTACACCTTC
>TRBV14|TRBD2|TRBJ2-1|.
CASSPRFGLAGDMNEQFF
TGTGCCAGCAGCCCGAGATTTGGACTAGCGGGAGACATGAATGAGCAGTTCTTC
>TRBV7-9|.|TRBJ1-2|.
CASSLEVDYGYTF
TGTGCCAGCAGCTTAGAAGTGGACTATGGCTACACCTTC
>TRBV29-1|.|TRBJ1-2|few
CSGERNDYGYTF
TGTAGCGGTGAGCGGAATGACTATGGCTACACCTTC
>TRBV6-5|.|TRBJ1-1|.
CASSYSSRRGWAFF
TGTGCCAGCAGTTACTCTTCCCGTCGGGGTTGGGCTTTCTTT
>TRBV20-1|TRBD1|TRBJ2-1|.
CSASRGQDGEQFF
TGCAGTGCTAGCCGAGGACAGGACGGTGAGCAGTTCTTC
>TRBV19|.|TRBJ1-6|.
CASMTLDGYNPPLHF
TGTGCCAGTATGACGTTGGACGGGTATAATCCACCCCTCCACTTT
>TRBV5-5|.|TRBJ1-5|.
CASSSFRAGSQPQHF
TGTGCCAGCAGCTCCTTCCGCGCAGGCTCCCAGCCCCAGCATTTT
>TRBV7-6|.|TRBJ2-2|few
CASRLSGVDGELFF
TGTGCCAGCCGGTTATCAGGGGTGGACGGGGAGCTGTTTTTT